The 24 T cell receptor beta chains listed next were all sequenced from one sample in a study of T cell repertoires in cytomegalovirus infection. TCRdb ran MiXCR on the reads and lists one entry per CDR3 protein. The sample consists of about 220,000 distinct CDR3 sequences, 35% to 40% of them appearing once. For these receptors, no antigen is known. The material was CD8+ T cells from cultured PBMCs, obtained from culture after CMV antigen stimulation. These receptors all come from a human donor in good health (CMV status not recorded). Some clones in this sample may be carry-over from other donors' samples.

In this sample, this clonotype turned up a few times. The chain has TRBV7-9 and TRBJ2-5; 9 nucleotides match TRBD2. The CDR3 is 15 residues long. The junction had 6 bases not matched to a gene; V was cut back by 3 bases and J by 4 bases. Germline CDR1 and CDR2: SEHNR and FQNEAQ (reference sequence). In DNA form, the CDR3 reads TGTGCCAGCAGCTTTAGGGAACTAGCGGGAGAGACCCAGTACTTC. It translates to CASSFRELAGETQYF.

The chain is built from TRBV19 and TRBJ1-2; TRBD1 aligns across 7 bases. The J segment lost 2 bases and the V segment lost 1 base, leaving 1 base of the junction unmatched. This CDR3 contains 14 residues. Germline-derived CDR1 and CDR2 are LNHDA and SQIVND (reference sequence). In DNA form, the CDR3 reads TGTGCCAGTAGTATAGGGGACAGCAACTATGGCTACACCTTC. This translates into CASSIGDSNYGYTF.

The V gene is TRBV18, the J gene TRBJ1-2, with 8 bases matching TRBD1. Trimming at V came to 3 bases and at J to 6 bases, leaving 9 bases not matched to a gene. This CDR3 has 15 residues. Germline V gene sequence: CDR1 KGHSH, CDR2 LQKENI. Written as DNA, the CDR3 is TGTGCCAGCTCACCCGACGGCGCAGGGGGCCATGGCTACACCTTC. This sequence encodes CASSPDGAGGHGYTF.

In this sample, this clonotype turned up a few times. The chain carries TRBV28 and TRBJ2-3; 9 nucleotides line up with TRBD2. CDR3 length: 17 residues. V lost 2 bases, J lost 2 bases, and 8 bases stayed unmatched. CDR1 and CDR2 from the germline V gene are MDHEN and SYDVKM. The CDR3 spells CASSLVVASGTTDTQYF. In DNA form, the CDR3 reads TGTGCCAGCAGTTTAGTTGTGGCTAGCGGGACCACAGATACGCAGTATTTT.

The gene calls are TRBV11-2 and TRBJ2-1; 7 nucleotides line up with TRBD2. Losses at the gene ends were 6 bases for V and 2 bases for J; bases not matched to a gene: 4. This CDR3 has 14 amino acids. CDR1 is SGHAT and CDR2 is FQNNGV in the germline V gene. The CDR3 sequence: CASRGGGAYNEQFF. CDR3 sequence (DNA): TGTGCCAGCAGGGGGGGGGGAGCCTACAATGAGCAGTTCTTC.

The chain carries TRBV14 and TRBJ2-3, with TRBD2 matching over 10 bases. This CDR3 has 19 amino acids. Germline-derived CDR1 and CDR2 are SGHDN and FVKESK. Trimming took 0 bases from V and 1 from J; bases not matched to a gene: 10. The CDR3 region is CASSQERMLAGDRTDTQYF. DNA of the CDR3: TGTGCCAGCAGCCAAGAACGGATGCTAGCGGGGGACCGCACAGATACGCAGTATTTT.

This clonotype appeared a single time. J is TRBJ1-1 and V is TRBV4-1; perhaps TRBD1 as D (6 bases). CDR1 and CDR2 from the germline V gene are MGHRA and YSYEKL. V was cut by 5 bases and J by 5 bases, with 18 bases left in between. The length of the CDR3 is 15 residues. The CDR3 coding sequence is TGCGCCAGCAGCGTCCGCCTGCAGGGGAAGACTGAAGCTTTCTTT. Translated, it gives CASSVRLQGKTEAFF.

V is TRBV7-9 and J is TRBJ1-1, with a weak D call TRBD1 (5 bases). The CDR3 consists of 14 residues. V was pared by 5 bases and J by 2 bases, with 12 bases between. In germline, CDR1 is SEHNR, CDR2 FQNEAQ (reference sequence). The CDR3 nucleotides are TGTGCCAGCAGCCCCCAGGGAGTTAACACTGAAGCTTTCTTT. This sequence encodes CASSPQGVNTEAFF.

On this clonotype: At one boundary the junction diverges from the germline segment, which might be a read error. As DNA, the CDR3 is TGTGCAAGCAGTTCGACCGTTCCAAGCTCCTACAATGAGCAGTTCTTC. Residues: CASSSTVPSSYNEQFF. V and J are TRBV12-3 or TRBV12-4 and TRBJ2-1; D not resolved. The CDR3 runs 16 residues.

This clonotype came up a few times. The chain employs TRBV29-1 and TRBJ2-3; D uncertain. This CDR3 is built from 17 residues. From germline, CDR1 is SQVTM and CDR2 ANQGSEA. The ends were cut back, 3 bases at V and 4 bases at J, with 23 bases in the middle. The CDR3 protein is CSVDEGRLRRYPDTQYF. Written as DNA, the CDR3 is TGCAGCGTTGATGAAGGACGGCTCCGTCGGTATCCAGATACGCAGTATTTT.

The chain recombines TRBV27 with TRBJ1-2, with D perhaps matching TRBD1 (5 bases). The V gene lost 2 bases and the J gene lost 4 bases, with 11 bases spanning the gap. There are 14 residues in the CDR3. Germline V gene sequence: CDR1 MNHEY, CDR2 SMNVEV (reference sequence). CDR3 loop: CASSLGTTPYGYTF. CDR3 bases: TGTGCCAGCAGTTTAGGGACCACGCCCTATGGCTACACCTTC.

This clonotype was counted between two and nine times. The CDR3 bases are TGTGCCATCAGTGAGTCAAACAGGGTATACGAGCAGTACTTC. Translated, it gives CAISESNRVYEQYF. The chain employs TRBV10-3 and TRBJ2-7; a weak D match, TRBD1 (6 bases). CDR3 size: 14 residues. Deletions cut 0 bases from V and 4 bases from J, with 10 bases between. Germline loops: CDR1 ENHRY, CDR2 SYGVKD.

This chain joins TRBV7-9 and TRBJ2-1, with 9 bases fitting TRBD1. CDR1 and CDR2 from the germline V gene are SEHNR and FQNEAQ (reference sequence). V dropped 5 bases and J dropped 4; count of bases not matched to a gene: 9. The CDR3 spans 16 residues. CDR3: CASSGETGGFYNEQFF. The DNA for the CDR3 is TGTGCCAGCAGCGGGGAGACAGGGGGTTTTTACAATGAGCAGTTCTTC.

The rearrangement links TRBV3-1 to TRBJ1-1, with 9 bases fitting TRBD1. Unmatched junction bases numbered 11, after V lost 4 bases and J lost 2 bases. Germline CDR1 and CDR2: LGHDT and YNNKEL (reference sequence). CDR3 length: 17 amino acids. The CDR3 sequence: CASSPYVRTGVNTEAFF. Here the CDR3 DNA reads TGTGCCAGCAGCCCCTATGTCCGGACAGGGGTCAACACTGAAGCTTTCTTT.

The sample holds a few counts of this clonotype. The chain is built from TRBV12-5 and TRBJ1-5; 8 positions agree with TRBD1. Germline V lookup: CDR1 LGHNT, CDR2 FRNRAP. The length of the CDR3 is 19 residues. J lost 3 bases, V lost 0 bases, and 13 bases had no gene match. The CDR3 sequence is CASGLVRGRWTGHNQPQHF. CDR3 in DNA: TGTGCTAGTGGTTTGGTACGAGGGCGCTGGACAGGGCACAATCAGCCCCAGCATTTT.

A few counts support this clonotype. The chain employs TRBV28 and TRBJ2-7, with D hard to call. Per the germline V gene, CDR1 is MDHEN and CDR2 is SYDVKM. This CDR3 has 14 residues. Trimming stripped 3 bases from V and 5 bases from J, with 14 bases between. This CDR3 is CASSFITEENEQYF. The CDR3 coding sequence is TGTGCCAGCAGTTTTATAACAGAGGAGAACGAGCAGTACTTC.

The chain uses TRBV29-1 and TRBJ2-1; tentative D call: TRBD1 (6 bases). Per germline, CDR1 SQVTM and CDR2 ANQGSEA. With 7 bases removed from V and 4 bases from J, the gap between germline ends came to 29 bases. The CDR3 totals 18 residues. CDR3 residues: CSAPGGNGPRDIYNEQFF. In DNA form, the CDR3 reads TGCAGCGCCCCTGGGGGTAACGGCCCCCGGGACATATACAATGAGCAGTTCTTC.

This clonotype was found a few times. The chain employs TRBV19 and TRBJ1-1; D not resolved. V lost 6 bases, J lost 1 base, and 9 bases lay in between. The CDR3 spans 13 residues. In germline, CDR1 is LNHDA, CDR2 SQIVND (reference sequence). The CDR3 loop is CASRRRENTEAFF. DNA of the CDR3: TGTGCCAGTAGGCGCAGAGAGAACACTGAAGCTTTCTTT.

V and J are TRBV28 and TRBJ2-4; TRBD1 agrees at 10 bases. V was pared by 5 bases and J by 11 bases, with 6 bases of the junction left unmatched. This CDR3 has 13 residues. The germline CDR1 and CDR2 sequences are MDHEN and SYDVKM. The chain's CDR3 is CASSHGTGDFQYF. The DNA of the CDR3 is TGTGCCAGCAGTCACGGGACAGGGGACTTTCAGTACTTC. The full variable domain, in which reference TRBV28 and TRBJ2-4 provide the parts outside the CDR3, is DVKVTQSSRYLVKRTGEKVFLECVQDMDHENMFWYRQDPGLGLRLIYFSYDVKMKEKGDIPEGYSVSREKKERFSLILESASTNQTSMYLCASSHGTGDFQYFGAGTRLSVL.

V is TRBV11-2 and J is TRBJ2-3; a weak D match, TRBD1 (5 bases). Trimming removed 2 bases from V and 2 bases from J, with 26 bases in between. The germline V gene has CDR1 SGHAT and CDR2 FQNNGV. CDR3 length: 20 amino acids. The CDR3: CASSLYYGATRPPTTDTQYF. The CDR3 region has the DNA TGTGCCAGCAGCTTATATTATGGGGCCACCCGACCACCCACCACAGATACGCAGTATTTT.

The V and J genes are TRBV28 and TRBJ1-1, with D perhaps TRBD1 (6 bases). CDR1 is MDHEN, CDR2 SYDVKM, per germline. V shed 9 bases and J shed 6 bases, with 23 bases lying between them. This CDR3 has 15 amino acids. The CDR3 loop reads CARSLHTGKVSEAFF. The CDR3 nucleotides read TGTGCCAGAAGTCTCCATACAGGGAAAGTCTCTGAAGCTTTCTTT.

This chain joins TRBV28 and TRBJ2-1; tentative D call: TRBD2 (6 bases). Trimming left V 7 bases short and J 0 bases short, with 19 bases between. This CDR3 comprises 17 residues. Germline-derived CDR1 and CDR2 are MDHEN and SYDVKM. Here the CDR3 reads CASIIGSGASSYNEQFF. DNA of the CDR3: TGTGCCAGCATTATTGGGTCGGGAGCTAGCTCCTACAATGAGCAGTTCTTC.

V and J are TRBV27 and TRBJ2-7; 7 nucleotides agree with TRBD2. The CDR3 loop spans 16 amino acids. Trimming at V came to 0 bases and at J to 3 bases, leaving 8 bases not matched to a gene. Germline V gene lookup returns CDR1 MNHEY and CDR2 SMNVEV (reference sequence). The CDR3 sequence: CASSLSGGAAFYEQYF. Written as DNA, the CDR3 is TGTGCCAGCAGTTTATCGGGAGGGGCCGCCTTCTACGAGCAGTACTTC.

This clonotype has more than one count but fewer than ten. The gene calls are TRBV7-8 and TRBJ2-5; 14 nucleotides agree with TRBD2. CDR3 length equals 14 residues. J was trimmed by 4 bases and V by 11 bases; bases with no gene match: 6. Germline-derived CDR1 and CDR2 are SGHVS and FQNEAQ. The CDR3: CAGAGLAGVETQYF. CDR3 bases: TGTGCCGGGGCGGGACTAGCGGGGGTAGAGACCCAGTACTTC.